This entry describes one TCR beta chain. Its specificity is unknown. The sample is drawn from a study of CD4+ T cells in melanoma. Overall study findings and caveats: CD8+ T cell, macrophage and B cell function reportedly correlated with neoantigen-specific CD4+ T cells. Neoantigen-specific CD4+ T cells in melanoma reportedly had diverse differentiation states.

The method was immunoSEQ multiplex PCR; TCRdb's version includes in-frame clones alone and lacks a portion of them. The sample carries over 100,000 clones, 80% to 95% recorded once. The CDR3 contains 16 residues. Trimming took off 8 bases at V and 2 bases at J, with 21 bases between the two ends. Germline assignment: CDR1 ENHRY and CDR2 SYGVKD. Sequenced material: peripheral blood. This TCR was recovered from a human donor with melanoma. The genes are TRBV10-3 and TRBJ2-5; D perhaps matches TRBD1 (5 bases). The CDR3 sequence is CAIGDRLGQLQETQYF. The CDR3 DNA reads TGTGCCATCGGCGATCGCTTAGGACAACTTCAAGAGACCCAGTACTTC.